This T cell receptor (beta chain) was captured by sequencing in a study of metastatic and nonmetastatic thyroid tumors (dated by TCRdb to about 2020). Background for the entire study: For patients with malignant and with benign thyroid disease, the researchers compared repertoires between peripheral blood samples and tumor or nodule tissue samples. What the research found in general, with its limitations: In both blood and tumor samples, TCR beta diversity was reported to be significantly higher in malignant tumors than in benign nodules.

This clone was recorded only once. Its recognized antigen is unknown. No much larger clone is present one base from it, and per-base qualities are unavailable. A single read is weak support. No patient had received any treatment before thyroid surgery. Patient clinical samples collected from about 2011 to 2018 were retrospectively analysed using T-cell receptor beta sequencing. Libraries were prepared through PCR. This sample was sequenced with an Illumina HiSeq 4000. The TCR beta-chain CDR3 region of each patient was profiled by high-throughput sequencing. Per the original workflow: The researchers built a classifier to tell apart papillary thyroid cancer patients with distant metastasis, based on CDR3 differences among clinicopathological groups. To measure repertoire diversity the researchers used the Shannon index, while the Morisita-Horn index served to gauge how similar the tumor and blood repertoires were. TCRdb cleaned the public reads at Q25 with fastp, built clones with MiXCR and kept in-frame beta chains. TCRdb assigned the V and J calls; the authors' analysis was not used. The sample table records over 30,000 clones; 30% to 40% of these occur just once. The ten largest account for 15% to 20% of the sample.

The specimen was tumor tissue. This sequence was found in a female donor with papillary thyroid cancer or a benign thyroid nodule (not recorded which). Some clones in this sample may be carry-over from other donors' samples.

CDR3 reads: CASSQDRGRGEQFF. At the DNA level, the sequence is TGTGCCAGCAGCCAGGACAGGGGGCGGGGTGAGCAGTTCTTC. This receptor chain uses TRBV11-2 and TRBJ2-1, with 11 middle bases fitting TRBD1. V is pruned by 5 bases and J by 9 bases, leaving 6 bases of the junction without a gene match. Its CDR3 holds 14 amino acids, cysteine through phenylalanine. Of the read, only the CDR3 DNA is kept; its 42 bases are in frame from base 1. Reading the germline V gene gives CDR1 SGHAT and CDR2 FQNNGV.